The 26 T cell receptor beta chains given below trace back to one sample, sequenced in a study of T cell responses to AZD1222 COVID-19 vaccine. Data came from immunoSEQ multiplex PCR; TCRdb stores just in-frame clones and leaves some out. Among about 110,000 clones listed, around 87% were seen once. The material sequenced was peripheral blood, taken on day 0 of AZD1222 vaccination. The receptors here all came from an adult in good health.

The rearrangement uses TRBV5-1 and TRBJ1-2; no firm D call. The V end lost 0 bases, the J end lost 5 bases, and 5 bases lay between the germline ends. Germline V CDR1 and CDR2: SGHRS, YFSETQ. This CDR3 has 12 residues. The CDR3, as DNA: TGCGCCAGCAGCTTGGCGGGTTATGGCTACACCTTC. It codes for CASSLAGYGYTF.

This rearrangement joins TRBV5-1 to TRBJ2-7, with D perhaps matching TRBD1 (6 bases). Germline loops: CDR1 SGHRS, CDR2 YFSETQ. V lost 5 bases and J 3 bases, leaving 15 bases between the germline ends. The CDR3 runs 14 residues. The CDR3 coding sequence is TGCGCCAGCAGTGAGGGCAGGGGAGTCTACGAGCAGTACTTC. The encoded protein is CASSEGRGVYEQYF.

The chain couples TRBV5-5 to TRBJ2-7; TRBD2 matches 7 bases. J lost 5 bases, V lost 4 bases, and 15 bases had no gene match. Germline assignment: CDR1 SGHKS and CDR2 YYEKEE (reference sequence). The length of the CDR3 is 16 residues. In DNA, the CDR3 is TGTGCCAGCAGCCCCCAGGTTAGCGGGTCTGGTCACGAGCAGTACTTC. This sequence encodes CASSPQVSGSGHEQYF.

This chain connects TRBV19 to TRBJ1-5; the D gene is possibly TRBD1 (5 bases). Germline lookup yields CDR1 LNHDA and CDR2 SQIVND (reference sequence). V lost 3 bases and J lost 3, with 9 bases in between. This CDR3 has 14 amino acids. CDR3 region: CASSIATVNQPQHF. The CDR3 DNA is TGTGCCAGTAGTATCGCGACAGTCAATCAGCCCCAGCATTTT.

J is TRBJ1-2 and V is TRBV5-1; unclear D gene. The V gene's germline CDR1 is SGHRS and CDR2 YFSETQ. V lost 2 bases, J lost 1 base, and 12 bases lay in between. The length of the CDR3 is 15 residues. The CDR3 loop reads CASSFDTNNNYGYTF. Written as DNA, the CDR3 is TGCGCCAGCAGCTTCGACACCAATAATAACTATGGCTACACCTTC.

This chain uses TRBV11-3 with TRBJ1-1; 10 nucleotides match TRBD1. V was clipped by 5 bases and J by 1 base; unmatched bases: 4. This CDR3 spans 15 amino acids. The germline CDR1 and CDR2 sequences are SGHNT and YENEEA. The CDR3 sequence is CASSARQGANTEAFF. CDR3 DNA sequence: TGTGCCAGCAGCGCTCGACAGGGGGCGAACACTGAAGCTTTCTTT.

The CDR3 loop reads CASSDRPYSGNTIYF. DNA for the CDR3: TGTGCCAGTAGTGACCGCCCATACTCTGGAAACACCATATATTTT. This chain connects TRBV19 to TRBJ1-3; D unresolved. Germline CDR1 is LNHDA and CDR2 is SQIVND (reference sequence). V was clipped by 5 bases and J by 0 bases, with 11 bases between them. CDR3 length: 15 residues.

CDR3 loop: CASSPLTSGDYNEQFF. The CDR3 DNA reads as TGTGCCAGCAGCCCCTTGACTAGCGGTGACTACAATGAGCAGTTCTTC. This rearrangement joins TRBV7-2 to TRBJ2-1; TRBD2 agrees at 9 bases. Germline CDR1 reads SGHTA; CDR2 reads FQGNSA. The CDR3 covers 16 residues. V lost 5 bases and J lost 3; bases outside the gene matches: 8. The full variable domain, completed using reference TRBV7-2 and TRBJ2-1, is GAGVSQSPSNKVTEKGKDVELRCDPISGHTALYWYRQSLGQGLEFLIYFQGNSAPDKSGLPSDRFSAERTGGSVSTLTIQRTQQEDSAVYLCASSPLTSGDYNEQFFGPGTRLTVL.

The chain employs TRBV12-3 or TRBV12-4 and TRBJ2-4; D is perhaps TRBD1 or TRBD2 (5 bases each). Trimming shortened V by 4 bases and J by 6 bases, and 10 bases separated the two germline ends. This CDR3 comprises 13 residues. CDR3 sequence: CASSSFGGNIQYF. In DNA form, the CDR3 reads TGTGCCAGCAGTTCCTTTGGGGGAAACATTCAGTACTTC.

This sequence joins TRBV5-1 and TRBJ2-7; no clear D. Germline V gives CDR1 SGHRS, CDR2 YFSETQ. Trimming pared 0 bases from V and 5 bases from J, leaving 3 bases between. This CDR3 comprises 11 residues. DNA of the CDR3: TGCGCCAGCAGCTTGGCCAACGAGCAGTACTTC. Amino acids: CASSLANEQYF.

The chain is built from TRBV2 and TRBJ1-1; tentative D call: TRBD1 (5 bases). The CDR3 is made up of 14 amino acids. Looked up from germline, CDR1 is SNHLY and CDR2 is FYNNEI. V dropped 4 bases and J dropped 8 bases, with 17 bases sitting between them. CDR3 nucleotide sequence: TGTGCCAGCAGTGCTCGGTCCCAGGGTGTAGAAGCTTTCTTT. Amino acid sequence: CASSARSQGVEAFF.

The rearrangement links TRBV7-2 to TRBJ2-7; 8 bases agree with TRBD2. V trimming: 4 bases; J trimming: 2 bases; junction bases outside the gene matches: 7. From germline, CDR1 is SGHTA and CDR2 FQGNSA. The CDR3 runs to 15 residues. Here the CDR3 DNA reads TGTGCCAGCAGCTCCTCCGGCGGGGGGCCCTACGAGCAGTACTTC. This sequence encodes CASSSSGGGPYEQYF.

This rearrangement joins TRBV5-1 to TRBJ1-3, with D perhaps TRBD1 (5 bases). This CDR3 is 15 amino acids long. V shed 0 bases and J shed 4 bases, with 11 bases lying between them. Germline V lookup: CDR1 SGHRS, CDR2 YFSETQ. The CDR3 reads CASSLDGARGNTIYF. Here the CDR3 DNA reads TGCGCCAGCAGCTTGGATGGGGCGCGGGGAAACACCATATATTTT.

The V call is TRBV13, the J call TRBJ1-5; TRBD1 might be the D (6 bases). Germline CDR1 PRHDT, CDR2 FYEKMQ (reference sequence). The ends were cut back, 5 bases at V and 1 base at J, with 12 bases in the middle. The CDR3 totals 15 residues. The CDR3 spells CASSIQGVSNQPQHF. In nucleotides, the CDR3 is TGTGCCAGCAGCATACAGGGAGTCAGCAATCAGCCCCAGCATTTT.

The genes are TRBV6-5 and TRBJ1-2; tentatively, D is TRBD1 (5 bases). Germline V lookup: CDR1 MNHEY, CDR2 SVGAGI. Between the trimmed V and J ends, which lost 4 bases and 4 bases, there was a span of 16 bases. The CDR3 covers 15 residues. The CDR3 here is CASSSSPGRGYGYTF. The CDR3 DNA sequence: TGTGCCAGCAGTTCCTCCCCGGGAAGGGGCTATGGCTACACCTTC.

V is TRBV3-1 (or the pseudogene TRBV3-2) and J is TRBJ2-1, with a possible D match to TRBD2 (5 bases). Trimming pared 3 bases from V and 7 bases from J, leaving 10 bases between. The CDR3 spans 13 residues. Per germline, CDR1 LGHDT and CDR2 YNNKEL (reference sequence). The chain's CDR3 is CASSHPEGNEQFF. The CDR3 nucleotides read TGTGCCAGCAGCCACCCAGAGGGAAATGAGCAGTTCTTC.

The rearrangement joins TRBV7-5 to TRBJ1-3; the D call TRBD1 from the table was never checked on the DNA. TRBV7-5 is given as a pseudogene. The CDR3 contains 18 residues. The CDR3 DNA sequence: TGTGCCAGAGAAACACGGGACAGGGGGCCAGGCTCTGGAAACACCATATATTTT. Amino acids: CARETRDRGPGSGNTIYF.

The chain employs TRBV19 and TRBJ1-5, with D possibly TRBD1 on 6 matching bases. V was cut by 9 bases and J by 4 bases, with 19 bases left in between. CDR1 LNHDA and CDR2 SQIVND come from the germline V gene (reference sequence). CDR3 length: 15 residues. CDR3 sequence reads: CASNKRGGPNQPQHF. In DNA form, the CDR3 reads TGTGCCAGCAATAAACGGGGGGGCCCGAATCAGCCCCAGCATTTT.

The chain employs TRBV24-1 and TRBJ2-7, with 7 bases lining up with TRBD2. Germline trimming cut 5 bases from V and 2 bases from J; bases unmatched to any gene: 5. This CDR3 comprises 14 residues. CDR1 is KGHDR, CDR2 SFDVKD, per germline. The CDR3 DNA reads TGTGCCACCAGTGCCACTAGCGAGACCTACGAGCAGTACTTC. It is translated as CATSATSETYEQYF.

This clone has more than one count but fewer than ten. CDR3 sequence (DNA): TGTGCCAGCAGTGAGAGGCGGGATAATGAAAAACTGTTTTTT. It encodes CASSERRDNEKLFF. The gene calls are TRBV2 and TRBJ1-4; no firm D call. The length of the CDR3 is 14 residues. V lost 3 bases and J 4 bases, leaving 9 bases between the germline ends. The germline gives CDR1 SNHLY, CDR2 FYNNEI.

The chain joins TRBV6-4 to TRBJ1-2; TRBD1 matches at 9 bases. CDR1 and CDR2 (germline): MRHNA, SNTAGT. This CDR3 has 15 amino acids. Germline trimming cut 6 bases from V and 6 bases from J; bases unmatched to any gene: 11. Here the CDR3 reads CASSPSGQGSDGYTF. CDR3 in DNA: TGTGCCAGCAGCCCATCGGGACAGGGCTCTGATGGCTACACCTTC.

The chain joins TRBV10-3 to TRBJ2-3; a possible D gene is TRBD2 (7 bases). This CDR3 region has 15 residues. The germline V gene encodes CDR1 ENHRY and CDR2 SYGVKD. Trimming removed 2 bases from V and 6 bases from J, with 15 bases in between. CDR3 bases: TGTGCCATCAGTGAGGATGGGGGGGACACGGATACGCAGTATTTT. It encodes CAISEDGGDTDTQYF.

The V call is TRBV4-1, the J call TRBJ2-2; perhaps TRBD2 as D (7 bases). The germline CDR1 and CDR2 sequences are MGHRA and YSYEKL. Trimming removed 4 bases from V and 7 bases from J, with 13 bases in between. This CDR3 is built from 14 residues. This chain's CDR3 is CASSRGLGGGELFF. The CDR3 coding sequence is TGCGCCAGCAGCCGAGGACTAGGGGGCGGGGAGCTGTTTTTT.

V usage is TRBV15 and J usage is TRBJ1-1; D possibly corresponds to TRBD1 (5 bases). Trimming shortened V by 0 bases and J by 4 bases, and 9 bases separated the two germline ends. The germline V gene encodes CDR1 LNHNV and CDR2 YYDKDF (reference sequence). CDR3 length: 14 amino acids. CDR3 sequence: CATSRDPGGTEAFF. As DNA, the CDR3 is TGTGCCACCAGCAGAGATCCGGGGGGCACTGAAGCTTTCTTT.

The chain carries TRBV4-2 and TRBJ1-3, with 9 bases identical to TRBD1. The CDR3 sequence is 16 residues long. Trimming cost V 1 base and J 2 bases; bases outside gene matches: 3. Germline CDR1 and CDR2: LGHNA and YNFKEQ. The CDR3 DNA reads TGTGCCAGCAGCCAAGGAAACAGGGGGCCTGGAAACACCATATATTTT. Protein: CASSQGNRGPGNTIYF.

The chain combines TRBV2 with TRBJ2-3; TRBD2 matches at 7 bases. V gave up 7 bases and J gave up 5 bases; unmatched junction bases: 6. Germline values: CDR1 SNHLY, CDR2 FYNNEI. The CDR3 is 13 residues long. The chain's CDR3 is CASNSREGDTQYF. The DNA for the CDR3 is TGTGCCAGCAACTCAAGGGAGGGAGATACGCAGTATTTT.